These T cell receptor beta chains were read from a single sample in a study of radiotherapy plus CTLA-4 blockade in lung cancer. Profiled with immunoSEQ multiplex PCR; TCRdb holds only in-frame clones, not every one. The sample records some 34,000 clones, 72% being singletons. The starting material was peripheral blood, obtained from a patient treated with radiotherapy plus ipilimumab. The receptor source for this set is a human donor with non-small cell lung cancer who had stable disease on radiotherapy plus ipilimumab. CDR3s include the opening cysteine and the closing phenylalanine or tryptophan. D genes are given only for firm matches. Not every row has a clone size; where given, it reads once, few, many or a size class.

-	-	TRBV20-1	TRBJ1-1	CSARVKEEAFF	TGCAGTGCTAGAGTAAAAGAGGAAGCTTTCTTT
-	TRBD1	TRBV9	TRBJ1-6	CASSAGQIYNSPLHF	TGTGCCAGCAGCGCGGGACAGATCTATAATTCACCCCTCCACTTT
-	-	TRBV15	TRBJ1-1	CATSVRVVNTEAFF	TGTGCCACCAGCGTCCGAGTCGTGAACACTGAAGCTTTCTTT
-	TRBD1	TRBV30	TRBJ1-2	CAWSTGAYGYTF	TGTGCCTGGAGTACAGGGGCCTATGGCTACACCTTC
-	-	TRBV2	TRBJ1-2	CASSEARGGHIYGYTF	TGTGCCAGCAGTGAAGCGCGGGGGGGACACATCTATGGCTACACCTTC
-	-	TRBV9	TRBJ2-1	CASSVDWSNEQFF	TGTGCCAGCAGCGTAGACTGGAGCAATGAGCAGTTCTTC
-	-	TRBV10-1	TRBJ1-4	CASSEGGAANEKLFF	TGCGCCAGCAGTGAAGGAGGGGCGGCTAATGAAAAACTGTTTTTT
-	TRBD1	TRBV6-6	TRBJ1-5	CASTRTGDSNQPQHF	TGTGCCAGCACCCGGACAGGGGATAGCAATCAGCCCCAGCATTTT
-	TRBD1	TRBV5-8	TRBJ1-2	CAGLRTGSTNYGYTF	TGTGCCGGACTTCGGACAGGGTCGACGAACTATGGCTACACCTTC
-	-	TRBV5-4	TRBJ2-2	CAWSGRTTGELFF	TGTGCCTGGAGCGGAAGAACTACCGGGGAGCTGTTTTTT
-	-	TRBV19	TRBJ2-3	CASSFRRADTQYF	TGTGCCAGTAGTTTCCGTCGGGCAGATACGCAGTATTTT
-	-	TRBV5-1	TRBJ2-1	CASSLRDFNEQFF	TGCGCCAGCAGCTTAAGGGACTTTAATGAGCAGTTCTTC
once	TRBD1	TRBV29-1	TRBJ2-1	CSVDYRGDYNEQFF	TGCAGCGTCGATTACAGGGGCGACTACAATGAGCAGTTCTTC
-	-	TRBV7-9	TRBJ2-7	CASSRSPTGQYEQYF	TGTGCCAGCAGCCGGTCTCCCACAGGTCAGTACGAGCAGTACTTC
-	TRBD1	TRBV7-9	TRBJ1-1	CASSLQGGAPTEAFF	TGTGCCAGCAGCTTACAAGGGGGCGCTCCAACTGAAGCTTTCTTT
-	TRBD1	TRBV5-1	TRBJ1-2	CASSSGTGNYGYTF	TGCGCCAGCAGCTCGGGGACAGGCAACTATGGCTACACCTTC
-	-	TRBV6-1	TRBJ1-1	CALQGAGRVEAFF	TGTGCGCTTCAAGGGGCAGGCCGAGTGGAAGCTTTCTTT
-	-	TRBV29-1	TRBJ2-5	CSVEEDYLETQYF	TGCAGCGTTGAAGAGGACTACTTGGAGACCCAGTACTTC
few	-	TRBV9	TRBJ2-1	CASSRSYYNEQFF	TGTGCCAGCAGCCGGTCGTACTACAATGAGCAGTTCTTC
once	-	TRBV5-1	TRBJ2-7	CASSLGVGDEQYF	TGCGCCAGCAGCTTGGGTGTAGGGGACGAGCAGTACTTC
-	-	TRBV11-1	TRBJ2-5	CASSSGETQYF	TGTGCCAGCAGCTCCGGGGAGACCCAGTACTTC
-	-	TRBV7-2	TRBJ2-7	CASSLVADNSYEQYF	TGTGCCAGCAGCTTAGTAGCGGATAACTCCTACGAGCAGTACTTC
once	-	TRBV7-2	TRBJ2-7	CASSWRGDSYEQYF	TGTGCCAGCAGTTGGCGGGGCGACTCCTACGAGCAGTACTTC
-	-	TRBV11-2	TRBJ2-1	CASSLGQSSSYNEQFF	TGTGCCAGCAGCTTAGGGCAGTCGTCCTCCTACAATGAGCAGTTCTTC
once	TRBD2	TRBV5-1	TRBJ2-3	CASSLGVAGLTDTQYF	TGCGCCAGCAGCTTGGGGGTAGCGGGGCTCACAGATACGCAGTATTTT
few	-	TRBV7-2	TRBJ2-1	CASSKQGRSEQFF	TGTGCCAGCAGCAAACAGGGAAGAAGTGAGCAGTTCTTC
few	-	TRBV6-6	TRBJ1-2	CASSNLDTTYGYTF	TGTGCCAGCAGTAACCTCGACACAACCTATGGCTACACCTTC
-	-	TRBV7-2	TRBJ1-5	CASSQIRGSWGQPQHF	TGTGCCAGCAGCCAAATCCGAGGGTCGTGGGGTCAGCCCCAGCATTTT
-	TRBD2	TRBV5-4	TRBJ2-3	CASAGSGGAWDTQYF	TGTGCCAGCGCAGGTAGCGGGGGGGCCTGGGATACGCAGTATTTT